This T cell receptor beta chain was recovered during a study of CD8+CD57+ T cells in acquired aplastic anemia. On the study more broadly: Average DNA yield from sorted CD4+ and CD8+ cells was around 3.2 ug.

Genomic DNA was employed as the template in profiling TCR beta VDJ and CDR3. TCRdb analysed the reads with MiXCR anew, one entry per CDR3 protein. The sample contains hundreds of thousands of distinct CDR3 sequences, approximately 80% of which appear only once. The germline V and J ends were trimmed by 0 bases and 14 bases, with 20 bases remaining between them. Germline V gene lookup returns CDR1 SGHVS and CDR2 FQNEAQ. This CDR3 has 16 amino acids. Patients selected for sequencing had displayed CD8+CD57+ cell expansion by flow cytometry. The study's findings and limits: CD8+ Simpson's diversity showed no significant patient-control difference. The same twenty-nine CD8+ CDR3 sequences occurred in patients and in controls.

About this clonotype: The antigen remains unidentified.

The V and J genes are TRBV7-8 and TRBJ2-6, with a tentative D call TRBD2 (6 bases). The sample was sorted CD4+, CD8+, or CD8+CD57+ T cells (not recorded which) from PBMCs. This sequence was found in a human donor with aplastic anemia. This CDR3 reads CASSLAGGSGTQFLTF. The CDR3 nucleotides are TGTGCCAGCAGCTTAGCGGGAGGTTCCGGGACCCAGTTCCTGACTTTC.